This paragraph covers one TCR beta chain sequence. The target antigen is unknown. The sample holds other DNA sequences that translate to the same CDR3. The sample belongs to a study of cytomegalovirus exposure and HLA in healthy donors. Whole-study context: Across 350 to 500 genotyped donors, 81% landed in the Caucasian-associated ancestry cluster. Notes on the study in general: By HLA locus, TCR association rates varied in a later analysis, with DRB1 showing the most and HLA-C the fewest.

Trimming took 1 base from V and 8 from J, leaving 17 bases between them. CDR3 length equals 15 residues. Germline CDR1 SGHTA, CDR2 FQGNSA. This PCR relied on a set of 60 Vbeta primers and 13 Jbeta primers. Profiling relied on immunoSEQ multiplex PCR, and the TCRdb table lists in-frame clones only, not all of them. The sample consists of about 100,000 clones, approximately 80% of them appearing once. This chain joins TRBV7-2 and TRBJ1-2; maybe TRBD1 (6 bases). This clonotype was sampled from a woman younger than 35 in good health and CMV-seronegative. The sequencing input was PBMCs. CDR3 coding DNA: TGTGCCAGCAGCTTAGGGCAGGGGTGGCAGGGGGGCTACACCTTC. Its protein product is CASSLGQGWQGGYTF.